These 27 T cell receptor beta chains were all obtained from the same sample, sequenced in a study of identical twins. A single record per CDR3 protein comes from TCRdb applying MiXCR to the 5' RACE reads. The table lists 430,000 or so distinct CDR3 sequences, roughly 26% of them singletons. These data are also associated with another study on T cells expressing NK-cell markers.

The specimen sequenced was CD4+ T cells sorted from blood. These receptors were collected from a woman younger than 30 in good health.

This clonotype has more than one count but fewer than ten. CDR3 bases: TGCAGTGCTAGTGCGCCGGACGAGCAGTACTTC. It encodes CSASAPDEQYF. V usage is TRBV20-1 and J usage is TRBJ2-7, with no clear D. This CDR3 is 11 amino acids long. CDR1 is DFQATT, CDR2 SNEGSKA, per germline (reference sequence). V lost 3 bases and J lost 5, with 8 bases in between.

The V and J genes are TRBV12-3 or TRBV12-4 and TRBJ2-5; D call uncertain. V dropped 7 bases and J dropped 0 bases, with 9 bases sitting between them. The CDR3 has 13 amino acids. The CDR3 sequence is CASNPGYQETQYF. CDR3 in DNA: TGTGCCAGCAACCCCGGGTACCAAGAGACCCAGTACTTC.

In its sample, this clonotype was seen many times. This chain uses TRBV6-1 with TRBJ1-5, with 7 bases fitting TRBD1. CDR3 size: 17 residues. The V gene's germline CDR1 is MNHNS and CDR2 SASEGT. The V and J ends lost 6 bases and 2 bases, in that order; junction bases with no gene match: 13. Written as DNA, the CDR3 is TGTGCCAGCAGCGAGGGGGCCACCGGGACAGGCAATCAGCCCCAGCATTTT. It codes for CASSEGATGTGNQPQHF.

The chain is built from TRBV10-1 and TRBJ2-1; a weak D match, TRBD2 (5 bases). The germline V and J ends were trimmed by 4 bases and 12 bases, with 13 bases remaining between them. This CDR3 comprises 12 residues. Germline CDR1 is WNHNN and CDR2 is SYGVQD (reference sequence). The CDR3 protein is CASSGRGGPQFF. The DNA of the CDR3 is TGCGCCAGCAGTGGACGTGGCGGGCCGCAGTTCTTC.

The rearrangement uses TRBV7-3 and TRBJ1-1, with TRBD1 as a possible D gene (6 bases). In germline, CDR1 is SGHTA, CDR2 FQGTGA. V lost 5 bases, J lost 1 base, and 11 bases lay in between. This CDR3 has 14 residues. CDR3 loop: CASSPGAQNTEAFF. As DNA, the CDR3 is TGTGCCAGCAGCCCGGGGGCCCAGAACACTGAAGCTTTCTTT.

The chain uses TRBV10-2 and TRBJ1-5; no reliable D call. Looked up from germline, CDR1 is WSHSY and CDR2 is SAAADI. With 2 bases removed from V and 6 bases from J, the gap between germline ends came to 11 bases. The CDR3 consists of 14 residues. CDR3 coding DNA: TGCGCCAGCAGTGAGGGACGGGAAGGTCAGCCCCAGCATTTT. Protein sequence: CASSEGREGQPQHF.

A few counts support this clonotype. The chain uses TRBV10-3 and TRBJ1-1; no definite D call. The germline V gene has CDR1 ENHRY and CDR2 SYGVKD. The CDR3 has 13 amino acids. Trimming left V 7 bases short and J 2 bases short, with 11 bases between. CDR3 protein: CAIKREGNTEAFF. CDR3 DNA: TGTGCCATCAAGAGGGAAGGTAACACTGAAGCTTTCTTT.

A few counts support this clonotype. The chain is built from TRBV7-8 and TRBJ1-2; no clear D gene. Trimming shortened V by 4 bases and J by 1 base, and 10 bases separated the two germline ends. Germline-derived CDR1 and CDR2 are SGHVS and FQNEAQ. The CDR3 loop spans 14 amino acids. DNA for the CDR3: TGTGCCAGCAGCTACGCCGGACTTAACTATGGCTACACCTTC. This sequence encodes CASSYAGLNYGYTF.

There are a few counts of this clonotype. The chain is built from TRBV12-3 or TRBV12-4 and TRBJ2-7, with 11 bases aligning to TRBD2. The V segment lost 3 bases and the J segment 3 bases; nucleotides outside the gene matches: 4. The CDR3 is 15 amino acids. The DNA of the CDR3 is TGTGCCAGCAGTTTTCCTAGCGGGGGGATCTACGAGCAGTACTTC. Its protein is CASSFPSGGIYEQYF.

The CDR3 bases are TGTGCCAGCAGCGGTGGACAGCGTAATCAGCCCCAGCATTTT. This translates into CASSGGQRNQPQHF. The rearrangement links TRBV9 to TRBJ1-5; tentatively, D is TRBD1 (6 bases). There are 14 residues in the CDR3. From germline, CDR1 is SGDLS and CDR2 YYNGEE. V was shortened by 3 bases and J by 4 bases, with 11 bases between the two germline ends.

This clonotype was seen a handful of times. The gene calls are TRBV5-1 and TRBJ2-1, with D possibly matching TRBD2 (6 bases). CDR3 length: 15 residues. V was cut by 4 bases and J by 4 bases, with 15 bases left in between. The germline V gene encodes CDR1 SGHRS and CDR2 YFSETQ. The CDR3 nucleotides are TGCGCCAGCAGCCCGCAAGGAGGGGCGTACAATGAGCAGTTCTTC. This sequence encodes CASSPQGGAYNEQFF. Complete variable domain (other parts from reference TRBV5-1 and TRBJ2-1): KAGVTQTPRYLIKTRGQQVTLSCSPISGHRSVSWYQQTPGQGLQFLFEYFSETQRNKGNFPGRFSGRQFSNSRSEMNVSTLELGDSALYLCASSPQGGAYNEQFFGPGTRLTVL.

This chain connects TRBV5-1 to TRBJ1-4; D gene ambiguous. Trimming removed 2 bases at V and 5 bases at J, with 13 bases between. The CDR3 totals 15 residues. Germline V gene data show CDR1 as SGHRS and CDR2 as YFSETQ. Here the CDR3 reads CASSFGGTGNEKLFF. As DNA, the CDR3 is TGCGCCAGCAGCTTTGGTGGTACGGGGAATGAAAAACTGTTTTTT.

This rearrangement joins TRBV20-1 to TRBJ1-1; TRBD1 aligns across 8 bases. The germline V gene encodes CDR1 DFQATT and CDR2 SNEGSKA (reference sequence). This CDR3 has 19 amino acids. V dropped 6 bases and J dropped 3; count of bases not matched to a gene: 24. CDR3 sequence: CSALDRGTLNKIKDTEAFF. The CDR3 nucleotides read TGCAGTGCCCTCGACAGGGGCACCTTAAACAAAATCAAGGACACTGAAGCTTTCTTT.

This chain joins TRBV6-4 and TRBJ2-5, with TRBD2 matching 8 bases. This CDR3 contains 19 residues. CDR1 and CDR2 from the germline V gene are MRHNA and SNTAGT. The junction had 18 bases not matched to a gene; V was cut back by 5 bases and J by 1 base. The CDR3 coding sequence is TGTGCCAGCAGTAACAGTCTCAGGGTGGGACTAGTTAGCCAAGAGACCCAGTACTTC. It yields the protein CASSNSLRVGLVSQETQYF.

This clonotype was observed a few times. The chain couples TRBV7-9 to TRBJ2-1; TRBD1 or TRBD2 may be the D gene (5 bases each). Trimming stripped 1 base from V and 0 bases from J, with 10 bases between. Per germline, CDR1 SEHNR and CDR2 FQNEAQ (reference sequence). The CDR3 covers 16 residues. The CDR3 loop reads CASSLVKGSSYNEQFF. The CDR3 bases are TGTGCCAGCAGCTTAGTAAAGGGGAGCTCCTACAATGAGCAGTTCTTC. Drawing the rest from reference TRBV7-9 and TRBJ2-1, the complete variable domain is DTGVSQNPRHKITKRGQNVTFRCDPISEHNRLYWYRQTLGQGPEFLTYFQNEAQLEKSRLLSDRFSAERPKGSFSTLEIQRTEQGDSAMYLCASSLVKGSSYNEQFFGPGTRLTVL.

This clonotype was picked up many times. V and J are TRBV5-1 and TRBJ1-1; 7 positions match TRBD1. The germline V gene has CDR1 SGHRS and CDR2 YFSETQ. This CDR3 has 15 residues. The junction had 3 bases not matched to a gene; V was cut back by 1 base and J by 0 bases. The chain's CDR3 is CASSLWGQMNTEAFF. The CDR3 DNA reads as TGCGCCAGCAGCTTGTGGGGACAGATGAACACTGAAGCTTTCTTT.

This clonotype showed up just a few times. V usage is TRBV5-1 and J usage is TRBJ1-6, with D possibly TRBD1 on 6 matching bases. V lost 2 bases and J lost 7, with 13 bases in between. This CDR3 comprises 15 residues. Per germline, CDR1 SGHRS and CDR2 YFSETQ. The CDR3 sequence is CASSFSGQTNSPLHF. CDR3 bases: TGCGCCAGCAGCTTTTCCGGACAGACAAATTCACCCCTCCACTTT.

The rearrangement uses TRBV20-1 and TRBJ2-7; D is uncertain. The V gene lost 4 bases and the J gene lost 2 bases, with 12 bases spanning the gap. This CDR3 comprises 13 residues. CDR1 and CDR2 from the germline V gene are DFQATT and SNEGSKA (reference sequence). The CDR3 DNA sequence: TGCAGTGCTACTTACCCAGGACCCTACGAGCAGTACTTC. This encodes CSATYPGPYEQYF.

The sample holds a few counts of this clonotype. V gene TRBV28 combines with J gene TRBJ1-5; perhaps TRBD1 as D (6 bases). Trimming removed 7 bases from V and 3 bases from J, with 10 bases in between. The CDR3 contains 13 residues. Germline assignment: CDR1 MDHEN and CDR2 SYDVKM. CDR3 region: CASTDSFNQPQHF. For the CDR3, the DNA is TGTGCCAGCACGGACAGCTTCAATCAGCCCCAGCATTTT.

The chain recombines TRBV5-6 with TRBJ2-7; TRBD1 matches 7 bases. CDR3 length: 15 residues. Germline assignment: CDR1 SGHDT and CDR2 YYEEEE. The V segment lost 4 bases and the J segment 2 bases; nucleotides outside the gene matches: 9. CDR3 coding DNA: TGTGCCAGCAGCCCGACAGGGACCAATACCTACGAGCAGTACTTC. Its protein is CASSPTGTNTYEQYF.

This clonotype was seen only a few times. This chain uses TRBV4-3 with TRBJ1-1; D is uncertain. CDR1 and CDR2 from the germline V gene are LGHNA and YSLEER. CDR3 length: 13 amino acids. The V and J ends lost 0 bases and 0 bases respectively, with 2 bases between them. The CDR3 reads CASSQEMNTEAFF. In nucleotides, the CDR3 is TGCGCCAGCAGCCAAGAGATGAACACTGAAGCTTTCTTT.

This rearrangement joins TRBV7-9 to TRBJ1-1; possibly TRBD1 for D (6 bases). This CDR3 contains 10 residues. Trimming removed 5 bases at V and 11 bases at J, with 9 bases between. CDR1 is SEHNR and CDR2 is FQNEAQ in the germline V gene (reference sequence). Here the CDR3 DNA reads TGTGCCAGCAGCAGGGGGGGCGCTTTCTTT. Translating it yields CASSRGGAFF.

The sample holds a few counts of this clonotype. The chain carries TRBV12-3 or TRBV12-4 and TRBJ2-1, with no clear D. CDR3 size: 13 residues. V lost 6 bases to trimming and J lost 5 bases, with 11 bases between them. For the CDR3, the DNA is TGTGCCAGCAGACGAAGTACCCACAATGAGCAGTTCTTC. Protein product: CASRRSTHNEQFF.

The chain employs TRBV19 and TRBJ2-1, with no clear D. The CDR3 is 12 residues long. V was trimmed by 10 bases and J by 7 bases, leaving 14 bases between them. CDR1 and CDR2 from the germline V gene are LNHDA and SQIVND (reference sequence). Here the CDR3 reads CATAPYGNEQFF. The CDR3 DNA reads as TGTGCCACCGCACCCTACGGGAATGAGCAGTTCTTC. Full variable domain (missing parts from reference TRBV19 and TRBJ2-1): DGGITQSPKYLFRKEGQNVTLSCEQNLNHDAMYWYRQDPGQGLRLIYYSQIVNDFQKGDIAEGYSVSREKKESFPLTVTSAQKNPTAFYLCATAPYGNEQFFGPGTRLTVL.

This clonotype was observed a few times. V gene TRBV6-2 or TRBV6-3 combines with J gene TRBJ2-7; 11 nucleotides agree with TRBD1. The CDR3 is 16 residues long. From germline, CDR1 is MNHEY and CDR2 SVGEGT. V lost 5 bases, J lost 2 bases, and 8 bases stayed unmatched. This CDR3 reads CASSGYPGQGAYEQYF. CDR3 nucleotides: TGTGCCAGCAGTGGCTACCCGGGACAGGGGGCCTACGAGCAGTACTTC.

The V and J genes are TRBV19 and TRBJ2-1; unclear D gene. With 4 bases removed from V and 16 bases from J, the gap between germline ends came to 17 bases. The CDR3 runs to 12 residues. The germline V gene has CDR1 LNHDA and CDR2 SQIVND (reference sequence). The CDR3, as DNA: TGTGCCAGTAGTACCACGTCCAGTGATACCTTCTTC. Translating it yields CASSTTSSDTFF.

This chain connects TRBV12-3 or TRBV12-4 to TRBJ1-5; unclear D gene. The CDR3 is made up of 14 amino acids. Trimming took off 8 bases at V and 2 bases at J, with 13 bases between the two ends. The CDR3 DNA reads as TGTGCCAGCGCATCGTGGGATGGCAATCAGCCCCAGCATTTT. Translated, it gives CASASWDGNQPQHF.